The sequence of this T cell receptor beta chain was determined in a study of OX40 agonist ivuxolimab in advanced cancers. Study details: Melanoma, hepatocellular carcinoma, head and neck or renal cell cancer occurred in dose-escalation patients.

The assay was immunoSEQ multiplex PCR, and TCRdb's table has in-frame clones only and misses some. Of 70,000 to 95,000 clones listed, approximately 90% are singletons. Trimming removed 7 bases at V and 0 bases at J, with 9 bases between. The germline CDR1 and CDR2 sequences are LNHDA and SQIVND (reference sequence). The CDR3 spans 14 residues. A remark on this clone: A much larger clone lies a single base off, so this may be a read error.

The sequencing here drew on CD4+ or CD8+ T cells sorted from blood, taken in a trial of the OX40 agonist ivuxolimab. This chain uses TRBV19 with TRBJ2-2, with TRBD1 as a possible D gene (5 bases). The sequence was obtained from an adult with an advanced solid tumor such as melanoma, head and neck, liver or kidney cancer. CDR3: CASIGRANTGELFF. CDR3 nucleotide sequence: TGTGCCAGTATAGGCAGGGCGAACACCGGGGAGCTGTTTTTT.